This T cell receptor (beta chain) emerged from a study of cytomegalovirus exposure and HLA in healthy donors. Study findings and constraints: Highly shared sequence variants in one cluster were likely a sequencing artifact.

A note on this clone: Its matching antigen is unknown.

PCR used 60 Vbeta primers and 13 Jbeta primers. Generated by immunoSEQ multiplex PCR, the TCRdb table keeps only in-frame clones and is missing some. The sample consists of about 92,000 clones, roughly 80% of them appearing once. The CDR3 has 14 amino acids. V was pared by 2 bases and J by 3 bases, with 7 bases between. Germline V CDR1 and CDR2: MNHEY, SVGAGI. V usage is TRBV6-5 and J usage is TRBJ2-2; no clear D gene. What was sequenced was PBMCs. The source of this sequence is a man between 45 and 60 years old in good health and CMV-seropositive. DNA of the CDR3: TGTGCCAGCAGTTACAGTCCGGACACCGGGGAGCTGTTTTTT. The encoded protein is CASSYSPDTGELFF.